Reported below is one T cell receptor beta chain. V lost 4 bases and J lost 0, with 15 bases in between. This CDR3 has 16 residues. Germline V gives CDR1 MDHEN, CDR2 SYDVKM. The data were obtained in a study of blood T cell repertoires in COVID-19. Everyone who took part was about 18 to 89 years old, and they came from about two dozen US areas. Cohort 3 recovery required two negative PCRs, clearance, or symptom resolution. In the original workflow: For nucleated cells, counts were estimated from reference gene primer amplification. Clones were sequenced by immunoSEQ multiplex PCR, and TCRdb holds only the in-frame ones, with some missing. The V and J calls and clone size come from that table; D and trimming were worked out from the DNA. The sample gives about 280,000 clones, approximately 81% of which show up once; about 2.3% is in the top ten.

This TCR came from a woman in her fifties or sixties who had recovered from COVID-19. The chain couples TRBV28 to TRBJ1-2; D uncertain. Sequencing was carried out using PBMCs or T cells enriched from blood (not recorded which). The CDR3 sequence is CASSSVGIETNYGYTF. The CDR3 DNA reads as TGTGCCAGCAGTTCAGTCGGGATCGAAACTAACTATGGCTACACCTTC.